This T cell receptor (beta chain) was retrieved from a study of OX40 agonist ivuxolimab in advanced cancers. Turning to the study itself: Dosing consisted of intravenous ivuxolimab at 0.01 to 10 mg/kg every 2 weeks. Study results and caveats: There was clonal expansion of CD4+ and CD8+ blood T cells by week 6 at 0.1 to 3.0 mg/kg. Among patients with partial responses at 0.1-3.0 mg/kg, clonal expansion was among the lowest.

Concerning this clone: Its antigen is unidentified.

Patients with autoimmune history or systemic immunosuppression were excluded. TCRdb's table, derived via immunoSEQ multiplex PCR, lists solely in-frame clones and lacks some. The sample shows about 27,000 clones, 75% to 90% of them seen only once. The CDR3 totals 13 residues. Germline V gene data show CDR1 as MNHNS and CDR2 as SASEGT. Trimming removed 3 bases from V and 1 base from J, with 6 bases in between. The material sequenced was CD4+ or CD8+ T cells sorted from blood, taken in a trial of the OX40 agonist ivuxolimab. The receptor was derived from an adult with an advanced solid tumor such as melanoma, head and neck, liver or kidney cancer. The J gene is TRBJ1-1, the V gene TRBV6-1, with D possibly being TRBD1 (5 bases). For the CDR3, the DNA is TGTGCCAGCAGTGAGACAGCGAACACTGAAGCTTTCTTT. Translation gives CASSETANTEAFF.